This paragraph reports one T cell receptor (beta chain). CDR3 length: 16 residues. With V trimmed by 1 base and J by 3 bases, 6 bases remained unmatched. Germline loops: CDR1 LGHNA, CDR2 YSLEER. Profiling relied on immunoSEQ multiplex PCR, and the TCRdb table lists in-frame clones only, not all of them. The data contain over 450,000 clones, 78% of them singletons. This sample was taken from a study of shared T cell receptors in the human thymus. The same sample was also used in a study of human thymus T cells. That source reports: Each of the donors was a healthy Finnish infant who was undergoing open corrective cardiac surgery for congenital heart defects. Thymic resections from corrective heart surgery supplied the tissue. Across thymic and blood repertoires, the usage of V and J genes appeared to be biased. Related studies found that unrelated individuals share highly overlapping thymic repertoires.

The V call is TRBV4-3, the J call TRBJ2-7; 10 positions agree with TRBD2. The sequenced sample was thymocytes. The TCR comes from a boy in the first two years of life with a congenital heart defect. The CDR3 sequence: CASSQGSSGSGYEQYF. The CDR3 region has the DNA TGCGCCAGCAGCCAAGGGTCTAGCGGGAGTGGCTACGAGCAGTACTTC.